This is a list of T cell receptor beta chains from one sample in a study of T cells after yellow fever vaccination. TCRdb reprocessed the 5' RACE reads with MiXCR, giving one entry per CDR3 protein. The data contain fewer than 650,000 distinct CDR3 sequences, roughly a fifth of them singletons. The starting material was PBMCs, obtained 21 days after the first yellow fever vaccination. These receptors all come from a man between 18 and 35 years old who received the YFV17D yellow fever vaccine. Both conserved end residues are part of each CDR3.

j_gene | v_gene | CDR3aa
TRBJ1-3 | TRBV2 | CAFSGVGNTIYF
TRBJ1-2 | TRBV29-1 | CSVGTPWDTF
TRBJ2-2 | TRBV6-5 | CASSYMRGPYPNTGELFF
TRBJ1-2 | TRBV6-5 | CASSYSQGNNYGYTF
TRBJ2-1 | TRBV20-1 | CSARMQTSLREQFF
TRBJ2-5 | TRBV7-3 | CASSLSSGGRGTQYF
TRBJ1-2 | TRBV10-1 | CASSEPPGRYGYTF
TRBJ2-2 | TRBV7-2 | CASSSVGQGSGELFF
TRBJ2-7 | TRBV27 | CASSLFGNSLHEQYF
TRBJ2-7 | TRBV5-6 | CASWEEGRGFYEQYF
TRBJ2-2 | TRBV5-4 | CASSFKETGELFF
TRBJ1-4 | TRBV20-1 | CSARDPGGRNEKLFF
TRBJ2-1 | TRBV7-2 | CASSPSGVLSYNEQFF
TRBJ1-1 | TRBV28 | CASSNGGEAFF